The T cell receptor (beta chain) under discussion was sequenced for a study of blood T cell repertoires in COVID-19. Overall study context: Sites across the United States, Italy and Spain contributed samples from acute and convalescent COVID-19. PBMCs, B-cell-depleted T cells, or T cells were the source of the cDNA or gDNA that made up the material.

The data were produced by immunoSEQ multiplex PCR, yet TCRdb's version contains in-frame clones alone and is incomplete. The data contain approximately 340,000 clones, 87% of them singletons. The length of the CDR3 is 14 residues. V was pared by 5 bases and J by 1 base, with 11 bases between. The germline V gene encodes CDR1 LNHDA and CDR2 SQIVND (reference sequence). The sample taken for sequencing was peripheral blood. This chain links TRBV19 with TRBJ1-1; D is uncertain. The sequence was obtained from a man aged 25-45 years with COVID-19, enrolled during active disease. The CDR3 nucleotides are TGTGCCAGTAGTCGCCCTCTCAGGAACACTGAAGCTTTCTTT. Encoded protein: CASSRPLRNTEAFF. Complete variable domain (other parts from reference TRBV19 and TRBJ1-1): DGGITQSPKYLFRKEGQNVTLSCEQNLNHDAMYWYRQDPGQGLRLIYYSQIVNDFQKGDIAEGYSVSREKKESFPLTVTSAQKNPTAFYLCASSRPLRNTEAFFGQGTRLTVV.